This record looks at one TCR beta chain sequence and its context. Its antigen is unknown. The sample holds no much larger clone one base away, and base qualities are not on file. Blood samples were collected up to 4 times in the first month after transplant and then at least monthly when available. The library was generated by the immunoSEQ multiplex PCR assay. High-throughput TCR-beta CDR3 sequencing of genomic DNA from most patients was performed by Adaptive Biotechnologies. On the study's bioinformatics: Adaptive's ImmunoSEQ software was the source of the TCR sequencing data for fewer than 20 patients, while three other patients were processed with MiXCR and VDJtools. CDR3 nucleotide sequences shared by donor and recipient were removed because the origin of these sequences could not be assigned. To be classed as alloreactive, a clone needed at least 2-fold expansion over unstimulated cells and a minimum CFSE-low frequency of 0.002% (template counts) or 0.001% (read counts). Clones detected in sequenced pre-transplant spleen, lymph node, or MLR CFSE-low populations of the donor or recipient were defined as mappable. The cumulative frequency of alloreactive clones was calculated as a percentage of all sequences, weighted by copy number. Not all clones reach the TCRdb copy of this immuneACCESS table, which keeps in-frame sequences only. Checked studies attribute under half of the gap to unresolved V genes and leave the rest unexplained. V, J and clone size were drawn from that table, and D and trimming were deduced from the DNA. Recorded for this sample are approximately 20,000 clones; approximately 89% of them occurred a single time. In total, the top ten clones hold just over 5% of the sample.

Taken from cysteine to phenylalanine, the CDR3 has 18 residues. Just the 54-base CDR3 DNA is kept, in frame starting at base 1. This sample was taken from a study of graft-versus-host responses after intestinal transplantation (dated by TCRdb to the early 2020s). About the investigation overall: The transplants that recipients got were multivisceral, liver-intestinal, or isolated intestinal. Every recipient was given anti-thymocyte globulin induction, then maintenance tacrolimus and steroids for around three years. Graft-versus-host and host-versus-graft alloreactive T cell clones were tracked in the graft, circulation and bone marrow after intestinal transplantation using bulk TCR-beta CDR3 sequencing. Alloreactive clones were identified by sequencing pre-transplant mixed lymphocyte reaction products and comparing them with unstimulated pre-transplant donor and recipient T cells. The cohort enrolled 24 intestinal transplant recipients, one of whom was a retransplant, and a few patients without pretransplant specimens were excluded. Donor T cell macrochimerism was defined as a peak of at least 4% donor T cells among recipient peripheral blood mononuclear cells. Rather than going through the commercial service, samples from a few later patients were sequenced in-house on an Illumina MiSeq and processed with MiXCR. What the authors observed across the whole study: GvH clones were detected in recipient bone marrow, and some appeared earlier in ileal mucosa or blood, consistent with an intestinal mucosal origin. In the allografts of patients with donor T cell macrochimerism, GvH to HvG T cell clonal ratios were high. The relatively low number and heterogeneity of intestinal transplant patients limited the conclusions. Early after transplant, declines in HvG clones were associated with peak levels of circulating GvH clones.

The source of this sequence is a human patient who received an intestinal transplant, so some T cells may come from the graft donor. This specimen consisted of PBMCs, obtained roughly 64 days after intestinal transplantation. The receptor chain draws on TRBV21-1 and TRBJ1-6. TRBV21-1 counts as a pseudogene. The sequenced DNA: TGTGCCAGCAGTGCATGTATAGCTACACATAATCATAATTCACCCCTCCACTTT. Translated, this is CASSACIATHNHNSPLHF.